This T cell receptor beta chain appears in the sequencing data of a study of OX40 agonist ivuxolimab in advanced cancers. The overall study: Hepatocellular carcinoma, melanoma, renal cell or head and neck cancer occurred in dose-escalation patients.

Points from the study as a whole: Certain nonresponding patients likewise had low normalized T-cell clonal expansion.

The V and J ends lost 6 bases and 3 bases respectively, with 11 bases between them. This CDR3 contains 13 residues. Germline V gives CDR1 ENHRY, CDR2 SYGVKD. Notes on this clone: The antigen remains undetermined.

The table came from immunoSEQ multiplex PCR; TCRdb's copy has only in-frame clones and leaves some out. The table records roughly 87,000 clones, approximately 92% of them present only once. On cycle 4 day 1 and cycle 7 day 1, as well as at baseline, blood was sampled. The genes are TRBV10-3 and TRBJ1-1; tentative D call: TRBD1 (5 bases). The specimen comprised CD4+ or CD8+ T cells sorted from blood, sampled in a trial of the OX40 agonist ivuxolimab. This receptor was identified in an adult with an advanced solid tumor such as melanoma, head and neck, liver or kidney cancer. CDR3 loop: CAIRAAGDTEAFF. In DNA, the CDR3 is TGTGCCATCAGGGCCGCGGGGGACACTGAAGCTTTCTTT.